This is a list of T cell receptor beta chains from one sample in a study of shared clonotypes between healthy human individuals. The repertoire was sequenced with immunoSEQ multiplex PCR; TCRdb's copy has only in-frame clones and lacks some. In the table there are approximately 650,000 clones, roughly 95% of which are singletons. The specimen was naive CD8+ T cells sorted from blood. These receptors originate from a woman aged 25 to 39 in good health. The CDR3 runs from the conserved cysteine through the conserved F or W. Fields, in order: D gene, CDR3 length, clone size, V gene, J gene, CDR3 DNA, CDR3 protein. The D gene is left open where the match is weak. Clone size appears in some rows only: once, few, many, or a class for an expanded clone.

.	11	.	TRBV6-6	TRBJ1-2	TGTGCCAGCAGTTACGGGGGGACGTCCACCTTC	CASSYGGTSTF
.	14	.	TRBV7-9	TRBJ2-7	TGTGCCAGCAGCCACACGGAGACTTACTACGAGCAGTACTTC	CASSHTETYYEQYF
.	12	.	TRBV19	TRBJ2-1	TGTGCCAGTAGGAGCAGCTACAATGAGCAGTTCTTC	CASRSSYNEQFF
TRBD1	16	.	TRBV7-9	TRBJ2-2	TGTGCCAGCAGCTCCCCCGGGACAGGGCTTACCGGGGAGCTGTTTTTT	CASSSPGTGLTGELFF
.	14	.	TRBV28	TRBJ2-7	TGTGCCAGCAGTTTACGCGCGATGAAATACGAGCAGTACTTC	CASSLRAMKYEQYF
TRBD1	17	.	TRBV7-2	TRBJ1-3	TGTGCCAGCACAGGGGGCCGCCGGGGGGACTCTGGAAACACCATATATTTT	CASTGGRRGDSGNTIYF
TRBD2	14	.	TRBV2	TRBJ2-1	TGTGCCAGCAAGGTAGCGGGAGAATACAATGAGCAGTTCTTC	CASKVAGEYNEQFF
TRBD1	17	.	TRBV5-1	TRBJ2-2	TGCGCCAGCAGCTTGGCCCGTAGGACAGGGACTACCGGGGAGCTGTTTTTT	CASSLARRTGTTGELFF
.	13	.	TRBV19	TRBJ2-1	TGTGCCAGTAGTGTGACCTCCTACAATGAGCAGTTCTTC	CASSVTSYNEQFF
.	13	.	TRBV19	TRBJ2-7	TGTGCCAGTACCCCGGGGCCAGCCTACGAGCAGTACTTC	CASTPGPAYEQYF
.	13	.	TRBV27	TRBJ2-7	TGTGCCAGCAGCCCCGCAGGGGTGGGGGAGCAGTACTTC	CASSPAGVGEQYF
.	13	.	TRBV7-2	TRBJ2-1	TGTGCCAGCAGTTCAGGGACCTACAATGAGCAGTTCTTC	CASSSGTYNEQFF
TRBD2	18	.	TRBV4-1	TRBJ2-2	TGCGCCAGCAGCCAAATCCCAACTAGCGGGCTTCACACCGGGGAGCTGTTTTTT	CASSQIPTSGLHTGELFF
.	14	.	TRBV7-6	TRBJ1-1	TGTGCCAGCAGCCCAGAACTTACGAACACTGAAGCTTTCTTT	CASSPELTNTEAFF
.	16	.	TRBV4-1	TRBJ1-4	TGCGCCAGCAGCCCTACTATCATCTCAACTAATGAAAAACTGTTTTTT	CASSPTIISTNEKLFF
.	15	.	TRBV13	TRBJ2-1	TGTGCCAGCAGCTTAAAGGGGGTATCCTACAATGAGCAGTTCTTC	CASSLKGVSYNEQFF
TRBD1	14	.	TRBV13	TRBJ1-4	TGTGCCAGCAGCTTAGGTGACAGGGGGGAAAAACTGTTTTTT	CASSLGDRGEKLFF
.	11	.	TRBV29-1	TRBJ1-2	TGCAGCGTTGAAGGTGGCGGAGGCTACACCTTC	CSVEGGGGYTF
TRBD1	14	once	TRBV6-6	TRBJ2-7	TGTGCCAGCAGTTACTCGCAGGGGGCTTACGAGCAGTACTTC	CASSYSQGAYEQYF
.	13	.	TRBV10-1	TRBJ2-2	TGCGCCAGCAGCACCCGTGGAACCGGGGAGCTGTTTTTT	CASSTRGTGELFF
.	15	.	TRBV28	TRBJ1-2	TGTGCCAGCAGTTTATCGGGTCGGGGACGCCTAAAGGAACAATTC	CASSLSGRGRLKEQF
.	15	.	TRBV6-5	TRBJ2-3	TGTGCCAGCAGTCCAGCCCTACTCTCCCGGGATACGCAGTATTTT	CASSPALLSRDTQYF
.	13	.	TRBV13	TRBJ2-7	TGTGCCAGCAGCTTAGCTCCGGTTGGCGAGCAGTACTTC	CASSLAPVGEQYF
.	14	.	TRBV27	TRBJ2-3	TGTGCCAGCAGTCAGACGCTGGGCACAGATACGCAGTATTTT	CASSQTLGTDTQYF
TRBD2	13	.	TRBV7-9	TRBJ2-7	TGTGCCGGCAAGCGGGAGAACGTGGACGAGCAGTACTTC	CAGKRENVDEQYF
.	15	.	TRBV5-8	TRBJ2-3	TGTGCCAGCAGCTTGCTGCTCGATAGCACAGATACGCAGTATTTT	CASSLLLDSTDTQYF
.	16	.	TRBV6-5	TRBJ2-7	TGTGCCAGCAGTTACTCGATGGCGGAAAGCTCCTACGAGCAGTACTTC	CASSYSMAESSYEQYF
TRBD2	17	.	TRBV27	TRBJ2-1	TGTGCCAGCAGTTTACCCCACATAGCGGGAGGAAATAATGAGCAGTTCTTC	CASSLPHIAGGNNEQFF
.	15	.	TRBV6-6	TRBJ2-2	TGTGCCAGCAGTTCGATACAGGGTGCCACCGGGGAGCTGTTTTTT	CASSSIQGATGELFF
.	14	once	TRBV4-1	TRBJ1-5	TGCGCCAGCAGCCAGATAACAGGGAATCAGCCCCAGCATTTT	CASSQITGNQPQHF
.	13	.	TRBV2	TRBJ2-3	TGTGCCAGCACCGGAGACAGCACAGATACGCAGTATTTT	CASTGDSTDTQYF
.	13	.	TRBV19	TRBJ2-2	TGTGCCAGCCACGGGACCACGCACGGGGAGCTGTTTTTT	CASHGTTHGELFF
TRBD2	15	.	TRBV6-5	TRBJ2-1	TGTGCCAGCAGTTTGACTAGCGCGAGTAACAATGAGCAGTTCTTC	CASSLTSASNNEQFF
.	16	.	TRBV27	TRBJ2-7	TGTGCCAGCAACCCCGGGGCAGGTCCAGCTTCCTTCGAGCAGTACTTC	CASNPGAGPASFEQYF
.	10	.	TRBV9	TRBJ2-1	TGTGCCACCGCCGGGACGGAGCAGTTCTTC	CATAGTEQFF
.	10	.	TRBV10-2	TRBJ2-1	TGCGCCAGCAGTGGTAATGAGCAGTTCTTC	CASSGNEQFF
TRBD1	15	.	TRBV5-6	TRBJ2-1	TGTGCCAGCAGCATTGGACAGGGACGTTGGGGTCGGCAGTTCTTC	CASSIGQGRWGRQFF
TRBD1	14	once	TRBV27	TRBJ1-4	TGTGCCAGCAGCCTCACAGGGGGGGATGAAAAACTGTTTTTT	CASSLTGGDEKLFF
.	10	.	TRBV28	TRBJ2-7	TGTGCCAGCAGCAGATACGAGCAGTACTTC	CASSRYEQYF
.	15	.	TRBV11-2	TRBJ2-3	TGTGCCAGCAGCTTAGTAGGCGGGGGCACAGATACGCAGTATTTT	CASSLVGGGTDTQYF
TRBD2	15	.	TRBV6-1	TRBJ2-1	TGTGCCAGCAGTCTAGCGGGGAGCTCCTACAATGAGCAGTTCTTC	CASSLAGSSYNEQFF
.	15	.	TRBV12-5	TRBJ1-5	TGTGCTAGTGGTTTCCCACAGGGAAGCAGTCAGCCCCAGCATTTT	CASGFPQGSSQPQHF
.	12	once	TRBV7-9	TRBJ2-2	TGTGCCAGCTTGGGAGACACCGGGGAGCTGTTTTTT	CASLGDTGELFF
TRBD1	16	.	TRBV4-1	TRBJ2-7	TGCGCCAGCAGCCGTATAGGGGGACAGGGCTTCTACGAGCAGTACTTC	CASSRIGGQGFYEQYF
.	14	once	TRBV6-5	TRBJ2-7	TGTGCCAGCAGTTACAGGGGAGAGGGGTACGAGCAGTACTTC	CASSYRGEGYEQYF
TRBD1	16	once	TRBV27	TRBJ1-2	TGTGCCAGCAGTTTAGGGACAGGGGGGCCCCACTATGGCTACACCTTC	CASSLGTGGPHYGYTF
TRBD2	15	.	TRBV4-1	TRBJ2-1	TGCGCCAGCAGCCGCCCTAGCGGAAAAAACAATGAGCAGTTCTTC	CASSRPSGKNNEQFF
.	15	.	TRBV2	TRBJ1-1	TGTGCCAGCAGTGAAGGGGCGGGCGCTTGGACTGAAGCTTTCTTT	CASSEGAGAWTEAFF
.	14	.	TRBV5-5	TRBJ1-5	TGTGCCAGCAGCTTTAAGCTGGGAAGTCAGCCCCAGCATTTT	CASSFKLGSQPQHF
TRBD2	15	.	TRBV14	TRBJ2-1	TGTGCCAGCAGCTCGCTAGCGGGAGGGATCTATGAGCAGTTCTTC	CASSSLAGGIYEQFF
TRBD2	13	.	TRBV7-2	TRBJ2-7	TGTGCCAGCAGCGCCAGCGGGATCAACGAGCAGTACTTC	CASSASGINEQYF
.	13	.	TRBV5-6	TRBJ2-7	TGTGCCAGCAGCTCCTGGGACGGGCGCGAGCAGTACTTC	CASSSWDGREQYF